This T cell receptor (beta chain) was documented in a study of cytomegalovirus exposure and HLA in healthy donors. Study-level information: Unique TCRs from HLA-typed donors, 80 million to 100 million of them, were held in an early data release. Study-level points and caveats: Reports indicate that TCR beta sequences accurately predicted the HLA-A and HLA-B alleles of most subjects. In an earlier analysis, productive rearrangement rates for most beta V segments clustered near 87% or 30%.

The PCR ran on 60 Vbeta and 13 Jbeta primers. The assay was immunoSEQ multiplex PCR, and TCRdb's table has in-frame clones only and misses some. The data contain around 170,000 clones, roughly 78% of them singletons. On this clone: The antigen remains undetermined.

The V gene lost 5 bases and the J gene lost 3 bases, with 14 bases spanning the gap. This CDR3 comprises 14 residues. From germline, CDR1 is LNHDA and CDR2 SQIVND (reference sequence). The chain links TRBV19 to TRBJ2-7; D perhaps matches TRBD1 (6 bases). The sequencing sample was made of PBMCs. The sequence was collected from a woman aged 25-40 years in good health and CMV-seronegative. The DNA for the CDR3 is TGTGCCAGTAGTCTATCCGGGACACTCTACGAGCAGTACTTC. It specifies CASSLSGTLYEQYF.